This TCR beta chain originates from a study of regulatory T cells in long-lasting Graves disease. Study background: Graves' patients (newly diagnosed) had been on antithyroid drugs under 3 months.

According to the study, TCR beta libraries were built with iRepertoire HTBI primers and CDR3-region Arm-PCR. TCRdb itself ran the multiplex PCR reads through MiXCR, one entry per CDR3 protein. This sample has roughly 560,000 distinct CDR3 sequences, with approximately 16% found just once. This CDR3 comprises 15 residues. Germline V gene sequence: CDR1 MNHNS, CDR2 SASEGT. V shed 1 base and J shed 5 bases, with 14 bases lying between them. This clonotype was seen ten or more times. Time point meaning: newly diagnosed GD, antithyroid drugs for less than 3 months. Generation of the TCR library employed RNA extracted from PBMCs. These same records also appear under a second study, on T cells in Graves' hyperthyroidism and ophthalmopathy. This second study notes: The HTBI set primed first-round TCR CDR3 RT-PCR. Most clonotypes expanded in thyroid above 0.001 were likewise present in blood.

The source material was peripheral blood mononuclear cells (PBMCs), sampled at new diagnosis, from a patient treated with antithyroid drugs. This receptor was taken from a woman between 40 and 65 years old with Graves disease. This chain links TRBV6-1 with TRBJ2-5, with a tentative D call TRBD1 (5 bases). The CDR3 DNA reads TGTGCCAGCAGTGAAGGGACACTATCGAGGGAGACCCAGTACTTC. Translated, it gives CASSEGTLSRETQYF.